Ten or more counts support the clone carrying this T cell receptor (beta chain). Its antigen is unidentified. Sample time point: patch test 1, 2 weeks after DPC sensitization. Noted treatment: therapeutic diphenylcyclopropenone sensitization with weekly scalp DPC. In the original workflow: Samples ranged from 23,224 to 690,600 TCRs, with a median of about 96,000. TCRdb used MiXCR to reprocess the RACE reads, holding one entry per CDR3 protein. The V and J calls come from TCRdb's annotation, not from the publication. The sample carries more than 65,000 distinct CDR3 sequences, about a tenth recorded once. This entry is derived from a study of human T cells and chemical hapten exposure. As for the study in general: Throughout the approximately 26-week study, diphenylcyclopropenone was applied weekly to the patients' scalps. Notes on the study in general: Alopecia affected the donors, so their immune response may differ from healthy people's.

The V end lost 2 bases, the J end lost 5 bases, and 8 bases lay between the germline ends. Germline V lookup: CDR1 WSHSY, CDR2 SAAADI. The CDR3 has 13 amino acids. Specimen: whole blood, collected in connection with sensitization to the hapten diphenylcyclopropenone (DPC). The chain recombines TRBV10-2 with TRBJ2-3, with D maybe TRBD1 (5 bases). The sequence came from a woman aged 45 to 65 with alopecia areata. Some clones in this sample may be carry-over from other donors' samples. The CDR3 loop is CASSETTGDTQYF. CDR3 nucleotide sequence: TGCGCCAGCAGTGAGACCACAGGAGATACGCAGTATTTT.